This T cell receptor beta chain was found in a study of control samples from healthy donors and cancer patients. Trimming left V 5 bases short and J 2 bases short, with 7 bases between. The CDR3 runs 12 residues. Per the germline V gene, CDR1 is SGHRS and CDR2 is YFSETQ. Repertoires were generated with immunoSEQ multiplex PCR, while TCRdb's copy carries only in-frame clones and drops some. This sample yields 120,000 to 150,000 clones, of which 94% are seen a single time; roughly 13% belongs to the top ten. The sequence was collected from a man aged 35 to 55 in good health. The sequenced material came from blood. This chain links TRBV5-1 with TRBJ2-5; D gene unclear. The CDR3 loop reads CASRSNQETQYF. CDR3 bases: TGCGCCAGCAGATCCAATCAAGAGACCCAGTACTTC.